This passage covers 7 T cell receptor beta chains from one sample sequenced in a study of cytomegalovirus exposure and HLA in healthy donors. The PCR used 60 Vbeta and 13 Jbeta primers. Repertoires were generated with immunoSEQ multiplex PCR, while TCRdb's copy carries only in-frame clones and drops some. The data hold more than 100,000 clones, with over 60% observed a single time. Sequenced material: PBMCs. The receptor set was obtained from a woman in her 30s in good health and CMV-seropositive.

The genes are TRBV5-1 and TRBJ1-2; 8 positions match TRBD1. CDR3 length: 14 amino acids. Germline values: CDR1 SGHRS, CDR2 YFSETQ. V lost 5 bases to trimming and J lost 6 bases; unmatched junction nucleotides: 9. The CDR3 bases are TGCGCCAGCAGGTCCGACAGGGGAAAGGATGGCTACACCTTC. It specifies CASRSDRGKDGYTF.

The V and J genes are TRBV19 and TRBJ1-4; D is possibly TRBD1 (6 bases). The CDR3 covers 13 residues. Trimming took off 5 bases at V and 9 bases at J, with 13 bases between the two ends. Germline lookup yields CDR1 LNHDA and CDR2 SQIVND (reference sequence). Here the CDR3 DNA reads TGTGCCAGTAGTCAACACAGGGTGAAAAAACTGTTTTTT. It encodes CASSQHRVKKLFF.

This clone was detected only a few times. The chain uses TRBV7-9 and TRBJ2-3; D may be TRBD1 (6 bases). Deletions cut 5 bases from V and 6 bases from J, with 21 bases between. Germline V lookup: CDR1 SEHNR, CDR2 FQNEAQ (reference sequence). This CDR3 spans 16 amino acids. The CDR3 DNA follows: TGTGCCAGCAGCCCCGCCCCGGACAGTGACACGGATACGCAGTATTTT. It is translated as CASSPAPDSDTDTQYF.

The rearrangement uses TRBV30 and TRBJ2-3, with D perhaps TRBD1 (6 bases). CDR1 is GTSNPN, CDR2 SVGIG, per germline (reference sequence). Trimming shortened V by 4 bases and J by 8 bases, and 10 bases separated the two germline ends. The CDR3 length is 11 residues. The CDR3 loop reads CAWNRVGTQYF. The CDR3 coding sequence is TGTGCCTGGAACAGGGTCGGTACGCAGTATTTT.

V usage is TRBV11-2 and J usage is TRBJ1-6, with D unclear. Deletions cut 2 bases from V and 5 bases from J, with 13 bases between. Germline lookup yields CDR1 SGHAT and CDR2 FQNNGV. This CDR3 comprises 16 residues. This CDR3 reads CASSLSVGQHNSPLHF. CDR3 nucleotides: TGTGCCAGCAGCTTATCAGTTGGGCAGCATAATTCACCCCTCCACTTT.

CDR3 protein: CASSSLQGIYGYTF. CDR3 coding DNA: TGTGCCAGCAGCTCATTACAGGGTATCTATGGCTACACCTTC. The chain recombines TRBV11-2 with TRBJ1-2; D is perhaps TRBD1 (6 bases). The germline CDR1 and CDR2 sequences are SGHAT and FQNNGV. CDR3 length: 14 amino acids. The V end lost 4 bases, the J end lost 4 bases, and 13 bases lay between the germline ends.

The chain has TRBV5-1 and TRBJ2-7; D perhaps matches TRBD1 (5 bases). Germline CDR1 is SGHRS and CDR2 is YFSETQ. CDR3 size: 13 residues. V lost 5 bases and J lost 6, with 15 bases in between. Written as DNA, the CDR3 is TGCGCCAGCAGACTGGACATCCTCGCCGAGCAGTACTTC. Translating it yields CASRLDILAEQYF.